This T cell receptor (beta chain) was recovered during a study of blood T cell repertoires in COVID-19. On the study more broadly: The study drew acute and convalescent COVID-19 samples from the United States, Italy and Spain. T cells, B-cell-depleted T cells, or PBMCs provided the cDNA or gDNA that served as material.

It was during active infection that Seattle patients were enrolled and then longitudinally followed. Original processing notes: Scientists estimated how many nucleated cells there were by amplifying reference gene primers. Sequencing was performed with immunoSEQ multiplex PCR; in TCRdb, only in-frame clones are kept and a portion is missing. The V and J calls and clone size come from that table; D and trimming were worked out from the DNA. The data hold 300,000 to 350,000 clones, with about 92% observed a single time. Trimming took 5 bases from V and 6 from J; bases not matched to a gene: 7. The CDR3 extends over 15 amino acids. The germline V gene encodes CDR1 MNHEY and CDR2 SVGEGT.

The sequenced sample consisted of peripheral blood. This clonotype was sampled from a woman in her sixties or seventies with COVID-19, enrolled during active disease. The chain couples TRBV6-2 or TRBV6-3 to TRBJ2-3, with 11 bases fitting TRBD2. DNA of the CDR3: TGTGCCAGCAGTCCACTAGCGGGGGTTCGGGATACGCAGTATTTT. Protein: CASSPLAGVRDTQYF.